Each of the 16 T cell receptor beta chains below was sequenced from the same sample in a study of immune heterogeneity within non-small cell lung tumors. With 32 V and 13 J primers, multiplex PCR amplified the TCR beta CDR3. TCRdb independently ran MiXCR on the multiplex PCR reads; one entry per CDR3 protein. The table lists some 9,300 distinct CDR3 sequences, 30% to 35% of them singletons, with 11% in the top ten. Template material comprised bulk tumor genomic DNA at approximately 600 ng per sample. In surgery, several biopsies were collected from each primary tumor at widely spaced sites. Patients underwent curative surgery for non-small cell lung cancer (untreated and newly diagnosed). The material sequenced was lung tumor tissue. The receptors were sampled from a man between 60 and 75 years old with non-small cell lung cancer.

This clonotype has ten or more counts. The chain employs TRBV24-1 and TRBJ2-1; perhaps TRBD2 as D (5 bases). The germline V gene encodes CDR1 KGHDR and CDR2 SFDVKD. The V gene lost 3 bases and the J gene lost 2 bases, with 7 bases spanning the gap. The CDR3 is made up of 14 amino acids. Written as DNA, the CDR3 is TGTGCCACCAGTGATAGCGGAGCCTACAATGAGCAGTTCTTC. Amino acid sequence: CATSDSGAYNEQFF.

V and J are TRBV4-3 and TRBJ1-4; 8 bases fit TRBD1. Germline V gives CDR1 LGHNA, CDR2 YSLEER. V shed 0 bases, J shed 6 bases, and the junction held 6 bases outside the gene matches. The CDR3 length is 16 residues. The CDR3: CASSQEANRGYEKLFF. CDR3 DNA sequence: TGCGCCAGCAGCCAAGAAGCGAACAGGGGGTATGAAAAACTGTTTTTT.

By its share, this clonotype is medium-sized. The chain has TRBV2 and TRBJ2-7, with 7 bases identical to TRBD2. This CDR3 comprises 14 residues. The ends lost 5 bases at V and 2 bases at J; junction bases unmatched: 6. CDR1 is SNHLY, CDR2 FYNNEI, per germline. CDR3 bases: TGTGCCAGCAGTTTGGTGCGGGAGACCTACGAGCAGTACTTC. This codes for CASSLVRETYEQYF. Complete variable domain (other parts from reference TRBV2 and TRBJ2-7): EPEVTQTPSHQVTQMGQEVILRCVPISNHLYFYWYRQILGQKVEFLVSFYNNEISEKSEIFDDQFSVERPDGSNFTLKIRSTKLEDSAMYFCASSLVRETYEQYFGPGTRLTVT.

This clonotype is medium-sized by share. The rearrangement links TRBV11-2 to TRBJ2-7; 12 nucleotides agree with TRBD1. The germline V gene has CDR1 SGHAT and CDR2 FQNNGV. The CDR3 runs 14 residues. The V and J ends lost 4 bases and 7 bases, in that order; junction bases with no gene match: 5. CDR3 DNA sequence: TGTGCCAGCAGCTCGGGACAGGGGGCTCGGGAGCAGTACTTC. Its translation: CASSSGQGAREQYF.

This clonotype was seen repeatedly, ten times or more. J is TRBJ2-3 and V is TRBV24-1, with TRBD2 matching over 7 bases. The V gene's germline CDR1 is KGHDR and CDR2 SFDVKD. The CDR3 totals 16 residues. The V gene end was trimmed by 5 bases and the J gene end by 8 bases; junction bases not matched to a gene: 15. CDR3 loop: CATSVGRSSGSVTQYF. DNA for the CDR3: TGTGCCACCAGTGTGGGGCGCTCTAGCGGCTCAGTTACGCAGTATTTT.

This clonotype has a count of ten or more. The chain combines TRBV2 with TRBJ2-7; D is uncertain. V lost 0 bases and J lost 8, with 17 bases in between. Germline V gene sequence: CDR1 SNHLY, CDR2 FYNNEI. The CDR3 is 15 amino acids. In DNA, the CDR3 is TGTGCCAGCAGTGAAGCGGCTAGTAAAATCAGTCAGCAGTACTTC. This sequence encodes CASSEAASKISQQYF.

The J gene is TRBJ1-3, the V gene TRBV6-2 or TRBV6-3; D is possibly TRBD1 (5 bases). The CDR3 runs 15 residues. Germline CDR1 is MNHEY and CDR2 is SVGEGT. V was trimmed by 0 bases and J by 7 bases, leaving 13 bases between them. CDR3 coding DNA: TGTGCCAGCAGTTACTCGGGGGGGAGTAAGAACACCATATATTTT. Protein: CASSYSGGSKNTIYF.

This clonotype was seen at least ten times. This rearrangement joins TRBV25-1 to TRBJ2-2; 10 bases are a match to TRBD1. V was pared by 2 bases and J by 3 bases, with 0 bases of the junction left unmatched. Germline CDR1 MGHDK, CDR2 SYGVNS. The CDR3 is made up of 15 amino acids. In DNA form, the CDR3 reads TGTGCCAGCAGTGAAGGACAGGGGGACACCGGGGAGCTGTTTTTT. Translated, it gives CASSEGQGDTGELFF.

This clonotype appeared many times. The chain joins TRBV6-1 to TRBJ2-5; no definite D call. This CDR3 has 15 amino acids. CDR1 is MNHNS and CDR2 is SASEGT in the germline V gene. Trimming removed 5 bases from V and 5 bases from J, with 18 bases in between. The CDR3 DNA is TGTGCCAGCAGTACGTCAACAGCCTACGGGGAGACCCAGTACTTC. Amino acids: CASSTSTAYGETQYF.

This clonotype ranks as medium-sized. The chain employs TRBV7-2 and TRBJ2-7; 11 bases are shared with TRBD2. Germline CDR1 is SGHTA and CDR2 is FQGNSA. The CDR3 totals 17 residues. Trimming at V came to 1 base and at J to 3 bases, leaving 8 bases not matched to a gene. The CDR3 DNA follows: TGTGCCAGCAGCTTAGAGGGGGGACTAGCGGAAAACTACGAGCAGTACTTC. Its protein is CASSLEGGLAENYEQYF.

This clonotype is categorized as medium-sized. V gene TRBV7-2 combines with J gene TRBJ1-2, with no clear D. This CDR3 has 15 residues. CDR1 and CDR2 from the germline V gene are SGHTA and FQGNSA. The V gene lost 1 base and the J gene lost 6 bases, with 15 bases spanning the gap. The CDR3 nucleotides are TGTGCCAGCAGCTTAGGCCCGGGCAGGATCGATGGCTACACCTTC. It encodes CASSLGPGRIDGYTF.

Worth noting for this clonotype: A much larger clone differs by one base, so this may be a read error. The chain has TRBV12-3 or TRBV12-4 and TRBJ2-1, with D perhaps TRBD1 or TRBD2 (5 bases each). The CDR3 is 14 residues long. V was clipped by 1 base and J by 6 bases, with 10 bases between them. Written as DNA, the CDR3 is TGTGCCAGCAGTTTAGGGGGGAGTTGCAATGAGCAGTTCTTC. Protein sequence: CASSLGGSCNEQFF.

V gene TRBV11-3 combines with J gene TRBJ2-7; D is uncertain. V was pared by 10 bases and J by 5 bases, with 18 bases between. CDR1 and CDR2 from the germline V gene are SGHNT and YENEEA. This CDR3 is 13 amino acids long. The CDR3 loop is CATSLYGGNEQYF. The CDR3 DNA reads TGTGCCACCTCCTTGTACGGCGGCAACGAGCAGTACTTC. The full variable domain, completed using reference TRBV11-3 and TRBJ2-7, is EAGVVQSPRYKIIEKKQPVAFWCNPISGHNTLYWYLQNLGQGPELLIRYENEEAVDDSQLPKDRFSAERLKGVDSTLKIQPAELGDSAVYLCATSLYGGNEQYFGPGTRLTVT.

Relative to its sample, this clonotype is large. The CDR3 protein is CASSPSSMMITFF. The CDR3 DNA reads TGTGCCAGCAGTCCTAGCAGCATGATGATAACATTCTTC. This chain connects TRBV28 to TRBJ2-1; D might be TRBD2 (5 bases). This CDR3 region has 13 residues. V shed 5 bases and J shed 16 bases, with 21 bases lying between them. Germline V gene data show CDR1 as MDHEN and CDR2 as SYDVKM.

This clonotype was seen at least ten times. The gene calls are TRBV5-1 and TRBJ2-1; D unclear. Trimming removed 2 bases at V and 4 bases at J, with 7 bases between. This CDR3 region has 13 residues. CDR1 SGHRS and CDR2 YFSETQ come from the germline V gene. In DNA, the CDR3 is TGCGCCAGCAGCTTCTCGCAGTACAATGAGCAGTTCTTC. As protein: CASSFSQYNEQFF. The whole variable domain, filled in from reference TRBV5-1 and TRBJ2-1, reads KAGVTQTPRYLIKTRGQQVTLSCSPISGHRSVSWYQQTPGQGLQFLFEYFSETQRNKGNFPGRFSGRQFSNSRSEMNVSTLELGDSALYLCASSFSQYNEQFFGPGTRLTVL.

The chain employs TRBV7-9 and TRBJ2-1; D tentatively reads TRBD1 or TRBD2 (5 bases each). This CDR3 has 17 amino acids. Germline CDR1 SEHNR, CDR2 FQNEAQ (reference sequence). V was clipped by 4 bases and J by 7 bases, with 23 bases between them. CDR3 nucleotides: TGTGCCAGCAGCTCCGAAGAGGGGCCTCCCACCGGGAATGAGCAGTTCTTC. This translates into CASSSEEGPPTGNEQFF.